This entry concerns a single TCR beta chain. This sample stems from a study of blood T cells in healthy people across ages. Together with a sample-barcoded 5' primer, a J-beta primer mix was included in a second PCR lasting about 7 to 11 cycles. One entry per CDR3 protein results from TCRdb running MiXCR on the 5' RACE reads. The sample shows over 450,000 distinct CDR3 sequences, 20% to 30% of them seen only once. Another study also made use of these data, one on T cells of mothers and their children.

This clonotype originated in a boy younger than 18 in good health. The sequenced sample was blood.

The DNA of the CDR3 is TGCGCCAGCAGCGCGGAGGCCCCTAATGAAAAACTGTTTTTT. Translated, it gives CASSAEAPNEKLFF. The chain uses TRBV5-1 and TRBJ1-4; D unclear. V lost 4 bases and J lost 3, with 10 bases in between. This CDR3 is 14 amino acids long. The germline CDR1 and CDR2 sequences are SGHRS and YFSETQ.